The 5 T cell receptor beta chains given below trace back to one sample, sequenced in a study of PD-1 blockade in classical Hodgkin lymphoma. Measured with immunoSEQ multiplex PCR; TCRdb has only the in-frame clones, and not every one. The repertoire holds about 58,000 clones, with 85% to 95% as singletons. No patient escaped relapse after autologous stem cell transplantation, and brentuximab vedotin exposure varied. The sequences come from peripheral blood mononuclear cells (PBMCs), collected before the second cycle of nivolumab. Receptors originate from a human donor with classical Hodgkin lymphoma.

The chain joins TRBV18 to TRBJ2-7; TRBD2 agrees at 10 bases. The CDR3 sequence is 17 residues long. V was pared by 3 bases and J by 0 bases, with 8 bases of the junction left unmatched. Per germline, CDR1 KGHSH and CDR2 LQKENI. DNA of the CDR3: TGTGCCAGCTCACCTAGACTAGCGGGTGTCGGCTCCTACGAGCAGTACTTC. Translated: CASSPRLAGVGSYEQYF.

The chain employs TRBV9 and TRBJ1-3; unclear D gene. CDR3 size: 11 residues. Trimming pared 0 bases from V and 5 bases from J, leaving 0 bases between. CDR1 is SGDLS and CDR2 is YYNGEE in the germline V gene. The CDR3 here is CASSVGNTIYF. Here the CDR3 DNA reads TGTGCCAGCAGCGTAGGAAACACCATATATTTT.

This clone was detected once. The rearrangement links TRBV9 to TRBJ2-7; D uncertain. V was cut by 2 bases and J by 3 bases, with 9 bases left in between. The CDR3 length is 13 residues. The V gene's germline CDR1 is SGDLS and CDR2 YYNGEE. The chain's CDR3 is CASSVAASYEQYF. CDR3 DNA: TGTGCCAGCAGCGTCGCTGCTAGCTACGAGCAGTACTTC.

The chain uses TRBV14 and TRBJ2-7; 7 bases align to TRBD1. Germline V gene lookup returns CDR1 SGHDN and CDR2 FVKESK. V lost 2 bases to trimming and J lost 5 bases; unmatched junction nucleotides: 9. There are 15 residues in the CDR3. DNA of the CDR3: TGTGCCAGCAGCCAAAACGGGGCAGGGGGTCACGAGCAGTACTTC. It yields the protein CASSQNGAGGHEQYF.

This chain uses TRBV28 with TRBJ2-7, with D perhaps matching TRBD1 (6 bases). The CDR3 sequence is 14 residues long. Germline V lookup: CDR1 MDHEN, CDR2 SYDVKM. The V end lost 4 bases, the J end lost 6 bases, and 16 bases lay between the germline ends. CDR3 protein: CASSSTGVGTEQYF. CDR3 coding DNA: TGTGCCAGCAGTTCGACAGGTGTTGGTACCGAGCAGTACTTC.